The following is a TCR beta chain sequence with its context. Its antigen remains undetermined. Qualities for individual bases were not recorded, and no much larger clone is one base off. CDR1 SEHNR and CDR2 FQNEAQ are derived from the germline V gene (reference sequence). The CDR3 holds 15 amino acids from the cysteine to the phenylalanine. The read is trimmed to its CDR3 DNA, 45 bases read in frame from base 1. V drops 1 base and J drops 5 bases, leaving 15 bases in between. Unstimulated Tregs (CD4+CD25+CD127-), CD4+ non-Tregs (CD4+CD25-), CD4 and CD8 cells were FACS-sorted from thawed PBMCs. Healthy control blood was obtained either as purchased buffy coats or from healthy volunteers. Healthy control blood was separated into PBMCs by Ficoll density gradient and cryopreserved, and patient PBMCs were collected both before and after transplant. The data derive from a study of Tregs in tolerant kidney transplant recipients (dated by TCRdb to the late 2010s). At the level of the whole study: Before combined kidney and bone marrow transplantation, this study identified donor-specific regulatory T cells using TCRbeta sequencing and then followed those same cells after transplant. TCRbeta repertoire sequencing was used in 3 healthy controls to compare several methods for expanding Tregs specific for an allogeneic donor. What the authors observed across the whole study: The most biologically relevant and donor-specific TCRbeta repertoire appeared to be identified by expanding Tregs with activated donor B cells. Biological reproducibility was not examined directly, but technical replication error appeared to be minimal. Because the study included only a small number of patients, the results must be confirmed in larger populations and under other immunosuppression protocols.

For TCRbeta CDR3 sequencing, genomic DNA was extracted from sorted cells using the QIAGEN DNeasy Blood and Tissue Kit. High-throughput TCRbeta CDR3 sequencing, which included PCR amplification with bias correction and internal controls, was done commercially through immunoSEQ. As for the authors' bioinformatics: Unique productive TCRbeta sequences were defined by CDR3 nucleotide sequence where primers matched, and otherwise by CDR3 amino acid sequence together with Vbeta and Jbeta genes. To correct sorting error, sequences shared between sorted populations at a frequency ratio of 2:1 or less were removed; the rest were assigned to the higher population. A sequence was defined as donor-reactive if the sequence was expanded at least 5-fold in CFSE-low cells compared with unstimulated cells and had a frequency of at least 0.01% in CFSE-low cells. Repertoire divergence was quantified by Jensen-Shannon divergence using the top 100 TCRbeta sequences ranked by frequency. For any sample with multiple sequencing runs, sorting error was corrected in each run separately before the runs were pooled. TCRdb provides this immuneACCESS table in a form limited to in-frame rearrangements. Some clones are lacking; in checked studies, under half of them reflect an unresolved V gene, and why the rest are absent is not known. The DNA gave D and trimming, while V, J and clone size come from that table. This sample has 200,000 to 300,000 clones in its table, and about 86% of those were observed once. Around 0.6% of the sample is held by the ten biggest clonotypes.

Sequenced sample: CD4+ T cells from blood. The TCR comes from a human donor in good health. The sequence links TRBV7-9 to TRBJ2-7; the D call could be TRBD1 or TRBD2, with each sharing 6 bases. The CDR3 here reads CASSLGGAAGDEQYF. The sequenced DNA: TGTGCCAGCAGCTTAGGGGGGGCTGCCGGGGACGAGCAGTACTTC.